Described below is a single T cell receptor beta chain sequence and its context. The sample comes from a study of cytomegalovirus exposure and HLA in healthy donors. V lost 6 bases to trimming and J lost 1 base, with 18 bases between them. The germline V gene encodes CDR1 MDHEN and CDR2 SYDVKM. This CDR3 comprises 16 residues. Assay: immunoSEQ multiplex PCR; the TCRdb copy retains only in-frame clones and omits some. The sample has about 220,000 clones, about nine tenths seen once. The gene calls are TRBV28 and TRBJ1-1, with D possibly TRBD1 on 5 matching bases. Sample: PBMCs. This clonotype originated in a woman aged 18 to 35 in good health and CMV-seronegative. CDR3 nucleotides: TGTGCCAGCAGCCAAGGGCGGGGCGGGGGGAACACTGAAGCTTTCTTT. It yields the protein CASSQGRGGGNTEAFF.